This TCR beta chain was sequenced in a study of T-cell reconstitution after alpha-beta-depleted transplantation in children. Construction of the TCRbeta library involved unique molecular identifiers. One entry per CDR3 protein, called by TCRdb with MiXCR from the PCR reads. The sample holds roughly 500,000 distinct CDR3 sequences, less than 35% seen once. The V end lost 0 bases, the J end lost 9 bases, and 12 bases lay between the germline ends. This CDR3 is 13 amino acids long. The V gene's germline CDR1 is DFQATT and CDR2 SNEGSKA (reference sequence). This clonotype was counted between two and nine times.

This sequence was found in a human donor who donated a stem cell graft to a child with aplastic anemia. Here the sequenced sample was PBMCs from the stem cell graft donor, taken from the stem cell graft. The gene calls are TRBV20-1 and TRBJ2-1, with D unresolved. In DNA, the CDR3 is TGCAGTGCTAGAGAGACGGTAGCCAGTGAGCAGTTCTTC. It yields the protein CSARETVASEQFF.